This entry describes one T cell receptor beta chain. Its recognized antigen is unknown. Nothing much larger sits one base from this clone, and base qualities are not available. This record comes from a study of blood T cells in healthy people across ages (dated by TCRdb to 2013 to 2016). Notes on the research overall: In model experiments, template switching captured roughly one uniquely barcoded TCR beta cDNA molecule for every two T cells. To track age-related changes in TCR beta repertoire diversity, the study relied on deep sequencing normalized with unique cDNA molecular identifiers. The donors were divided into four age groups: young (average around 16 years), middle-aged (about 41), aged (62) and long-lived (approximately 74). To avoid experimental bias, donors of different ages were spread randomly across the sequencing lanes. For two donors (one aged 18 to 30 and one aged 80 or older), the study analyzed two additional independent replicas of 1 million unique cDNA reads from the same blood draw. Broad study findings and their caveats: Conclusive comparison of naive and antigen-experienced compartments was prevented by the profiling of bulk unsorted PBMCs. Because donor CMV infection status was unknown, age-related changes in expanded clonotypes were potentially confounded. Observed TCR beta diversity correlated strongly with the percentage of naive T cells measured by flow cytometry. Estimates of total diversity based on one million sequenced T cells were regarded as lower bounds and as underestimates. Compared with the aged group, more naive CD4+ T cells, fewer expanded clones and increased TCR diversity were shown by the long-lived group, suggesting age selection. As age increased, observed TCR beta diversity per million T cells dropped in a roughly linear way, and a significant reduction was already evident by age roughly 36.

To prepare the library, 5' RACE was applied. The sequencer listed for this sample is Illumina HiSeq 2500. A second PCR of about 6 to 12 cycles was run with a J-beta primer mix and a sample-barcoded 5' primer. A template-switch 5' adaptor carrying 12 random nucleotides introduced a unique molecular identifier onto each TCR beta cDNA molecule. Each sample yielded at least 2.5 million CDR3-containing paired-end reads. First-strand cDNA synthesis was performed from all RNA using the Mint cDNA synthesis kit, with priming by a TRBC-specific oligonucleotide. After uracil-DNA glycosylase treatment, a first 18-cycle PCR used universal primers M1SS and BC2_uni_R on all cDNA. Processing in the source paper ran as follows. For normalization, 1 million high-quality reads, each with a distinct molecular identifier, were randomly selected from each sample. Instead of being binned into consensus sequences, reads that shared molecular identifiers were thrown out. MiTCR, run with a Q25 quality threshold and the strictest error-elimination algorithm, handled CDR3 identification, clonotype clustering and error correction. A nonparametric unseen species model with Euler transformation was used to estimate lower-bound total TCR beta diversity. TCRdb reanalyzed the raw reads on its own, using fastp at Q25 for trimming and MiXCR for clone calling, and kept in-frame beta chains. Each record represents a unique CDR3 protein, reported with the most common genes and DNA among its rows. TCRdb assigned the V and J calls; the authors' analysis was not used. This sample is represented by approximately 1,000,000 distinct CDR3 sequences; around two fifths of them were singletons. Roughly 14% of the sample is in the top ten clones.

The CDR3 runs 18 amino acids, cysteine and phenylalanine included. Only CDR3 DNA remains: 54 bases, in frame from the first base. Trimming takes 5 bases from V and 0 bases from J, and the germline ends sit 17 bases apart. Donors were 30 to 45 systemically healthy Caucasian individuals from Russia aged roughly 6 to 90 years. Each donor gave approximately 9.3 milliliters of peripheral blood, collected into EDTA-treated Vacutainer tubes. Ficoll-Paque density-gradient centrifugation was used to isolate PBMCs, with at least 7 million obtained per sample. Trizol reagent was used to extract total RNA from PBMCs, with at least 6 micrograms per sample. For every donor, flow cytometry on a PBMC aliquot measured the percentage of naive CD45RAhigh/CD27high T cells.

This chain is built from TRBV12-3 or TRBV12-4 and TRBJ2-6; a weak D assignment points to TRBD1 (6 bases agree). What was sequenced was blood. This receptor was obtained from a man between 18 and 29 years old in good health. The CDR3 corresponds to CASSPQTGQISGANVLTF. At the DNA level, the sequence is TGTGCCAGCAGTCCGCAAACCGGACAGATCTCTGGGGCCAACGTCCTGACTTTC.